This record looks at one TCR beta chain sequence and its context. There is no known antigen for this receptor. Base qualities are not recorded, but no much larger clone differs from it by a single base. This record comes from a study of blood T cell repertoires in COVID-19 (TCRdb year 2020). Some background on the complete study: Samples from collaborators originated in the United States, Italy and Spain and spanned both the acute and convalescent phases of COVID-19. The sample metadata nearly always contained a de-identified subject ID, COVID-19 status, age in years and sex. The dataset comprised deeply sampled blood TCRbeta repertoires from subjects exposed to, actively infected with, or recovered from COVID-19. The prospective study material was composed of cDNA or gDNA derived from T cells, B-cell-depleted T cells, or PBMCs. HLA class I and class II types, where available, came from metadata supplied by the sample provider rather than from assay-based typing. Samples were obtained from the ongoing ImmuneRACE study (first 160 participants) and from over 1,000 subjects provided by 6 global collaborators. The repertoires were released in a freely available public database meant as a resource for research on the immune response to SARS-CoV-2. The study at large found these results: The quantity of clinical and demographic metadata differed by source and by participant and was supplied without curation.

Trimming costs V 5 bases and J 2 bases, and their ends lie 28 bases apart. CDR1 and CDR2 are read off the germline V gene as MDHEN and SYDVKM. From its cysteine to its phenylalanine, the CDR3 spans 20 amino acids. The retained sequence is limited to the CDR3, 60 bases, with the frame set at the first base. Whole blood was collected in K2EDTA tubes by collaborating institutions according to the institutions' own protocols. For TCRbeta analysis, collaborators shipped samples as frozen whole blood, isolated PBMCs, or DNA extracted from either of those sample types. The immunoSEQ Assay, a bias-controlled multiplex PCR, was used to amplify TCRbeta CDR3 regions from genomic DNA. The original pipeline was this. The number of nucleated cells in each sample was estimated from the amplification of reference gene primers within the assay. To quantify the absolute abundance of each unique TCRbeta CDR3 rearrangement, sequence reads were collapsed and filtered. Productive Simpson clonality was computed per sample as the square root of Simpson's diversity index over productive rearrangements. In its TCRdb copy, this immuneACCESS table keeps in-frame sequences only and misses some clones. Where compared with another copy, unresolved V genes explain less than half of these, and the others have no known cause. V, J and clone size are taken as reported in that table, and D and trimming were inferred from the DNA itself. This sample gives 350,000 to 550,000 clones in total; around 89% of them show up just once. The biggest ten clones account for roughly 4.3% of the sample.

The specimen was peripheral blood. The V and J genes are TRBV28 and TRBJ1-3; a weak D assignment points to TRBD1 (5 bases agree). The clonotype originates from a woman aged 25 to 39 with acute or convalescent COVID-19. At the DNA level, the sequence is TGTGCCAGCAGTCTCCCCCTTGGTATGATAAGGGGCCTTACTGGAAACACCATATATTTT. The translation is CASSLPLGMIRGLTGNTIYF.